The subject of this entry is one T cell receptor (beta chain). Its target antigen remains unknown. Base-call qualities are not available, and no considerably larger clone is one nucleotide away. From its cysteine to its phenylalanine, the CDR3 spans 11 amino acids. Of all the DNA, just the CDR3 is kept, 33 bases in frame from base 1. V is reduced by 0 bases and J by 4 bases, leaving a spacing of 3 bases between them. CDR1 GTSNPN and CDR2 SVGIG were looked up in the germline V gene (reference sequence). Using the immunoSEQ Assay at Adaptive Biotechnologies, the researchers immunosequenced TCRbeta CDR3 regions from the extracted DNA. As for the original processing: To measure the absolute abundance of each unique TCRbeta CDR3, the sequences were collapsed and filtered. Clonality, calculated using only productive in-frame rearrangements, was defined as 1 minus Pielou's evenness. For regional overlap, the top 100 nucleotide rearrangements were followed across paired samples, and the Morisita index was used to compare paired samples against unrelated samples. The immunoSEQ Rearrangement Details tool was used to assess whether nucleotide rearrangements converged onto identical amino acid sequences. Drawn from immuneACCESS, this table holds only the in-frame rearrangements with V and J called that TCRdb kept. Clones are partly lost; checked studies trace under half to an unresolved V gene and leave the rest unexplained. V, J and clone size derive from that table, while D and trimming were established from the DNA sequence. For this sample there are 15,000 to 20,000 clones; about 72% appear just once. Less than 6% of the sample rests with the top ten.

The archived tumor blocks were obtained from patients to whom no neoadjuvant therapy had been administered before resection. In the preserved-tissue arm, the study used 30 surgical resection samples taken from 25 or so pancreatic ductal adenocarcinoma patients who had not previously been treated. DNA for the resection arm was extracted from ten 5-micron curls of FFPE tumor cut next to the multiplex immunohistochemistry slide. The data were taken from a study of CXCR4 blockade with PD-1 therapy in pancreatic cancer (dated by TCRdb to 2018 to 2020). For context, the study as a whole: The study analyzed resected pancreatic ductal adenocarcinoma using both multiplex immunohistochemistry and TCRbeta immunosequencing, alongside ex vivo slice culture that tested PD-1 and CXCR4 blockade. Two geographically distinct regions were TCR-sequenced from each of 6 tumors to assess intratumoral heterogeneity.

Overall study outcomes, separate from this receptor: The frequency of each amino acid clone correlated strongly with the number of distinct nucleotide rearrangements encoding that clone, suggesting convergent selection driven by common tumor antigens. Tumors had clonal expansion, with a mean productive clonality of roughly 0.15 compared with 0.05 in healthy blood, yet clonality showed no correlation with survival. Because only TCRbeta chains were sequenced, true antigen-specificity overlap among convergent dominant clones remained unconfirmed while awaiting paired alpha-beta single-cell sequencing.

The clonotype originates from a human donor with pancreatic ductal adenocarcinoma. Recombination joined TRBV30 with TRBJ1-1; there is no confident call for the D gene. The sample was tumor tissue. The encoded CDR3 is CAWSVSTEAFF. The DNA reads TGTGCCTGGAGTGTATCCACTGAAGCTTTCTTT.